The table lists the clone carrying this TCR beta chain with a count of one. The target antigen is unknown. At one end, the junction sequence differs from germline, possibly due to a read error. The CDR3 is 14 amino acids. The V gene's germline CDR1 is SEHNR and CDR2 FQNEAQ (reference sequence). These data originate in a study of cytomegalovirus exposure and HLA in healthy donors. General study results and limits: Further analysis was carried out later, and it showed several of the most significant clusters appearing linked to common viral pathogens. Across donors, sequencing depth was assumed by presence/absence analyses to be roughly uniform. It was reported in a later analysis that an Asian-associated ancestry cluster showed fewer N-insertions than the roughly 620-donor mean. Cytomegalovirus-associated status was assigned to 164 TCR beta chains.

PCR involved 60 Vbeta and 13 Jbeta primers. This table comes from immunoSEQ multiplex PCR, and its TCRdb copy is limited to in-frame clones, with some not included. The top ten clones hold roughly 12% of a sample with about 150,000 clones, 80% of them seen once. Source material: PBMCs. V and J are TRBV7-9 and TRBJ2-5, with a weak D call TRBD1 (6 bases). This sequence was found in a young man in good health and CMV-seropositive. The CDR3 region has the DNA TGTTCCAGCAGCCTCAGACAGGTCCAAGAGACCCAGTACTTC. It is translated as CSSSLRQVQETQYF.